The 10 T cell receptor beta chains listed next were all sequenced from one sample in a study of naive and memory T cell subsets. Both TRBC1 and TRBC2 were covered by a beta constant-region primer of two equimolar oligonucleotides. Ligated cDNA was amplified by four rounds of PCR with nested alpha and beta constant-region primers and SP2. MiXCR, applied by TCRdb to the UMI-ligation and nested PCR reads, yields one record per CDR3 protein. The table includes roughly 80,000 distinct CDR3 sequences, around 9% detected once. The sample taken for sequencing was naive CD8+ T cells from blood. These receptors all come from a human donor in good health.

Many counts were recorded for this clonotype. J is TRBJ2-7 and V is TRBV27, with 9 positions matching TRBD1. In germline, CDR1 is MNHEY, CDR2 SMNVEV (reference sequence). There are 15 residues in the CDR3. V was pared by 3 bases and J by 6 bases, with 9 bases of the junction left unmatched. The CDR3 spells CASSFLGTGSSEQYF. In nucleotides, the CDR3 is TGTGCCAGCAGTTTTCTAGGGACAGGGTCTTCCGAGCAGTACTTC.

In its sample, this clonotype was seen a few times. CDR3 sequence: CASSQTGEGPYEQYF. In DNA, the CDR3 is TGCGCCAGCAGCCAAACAGGGGAAGGTCCCTACGAGCAGTACTTC. This chain links TRBV5-1 with TRBJ2-7; 7 bases fit TRBD1. This CDR3 contains 15 residues. CDR1 SGHRS and CDR2 YFSETQ come from the germline V gene. Germline trimming cut 4 bases from V and 2 bases from J; bases unmatched to any gene: 9.

This chain links TRBV3-1 with TRBJ2-1, with a weak D call TRBD2 (5 bases). The ends were cut back, 1 base at V and 7 bases at J, with 14 bases in the middle. The CDR3 runs to 15 residues. Germline V CDR1 and CDR2: LGHDT, YNNKEL (reference sequence). The CDR3: CASSQATSPGNEQFF. CDR3 nucleotides: TGTGCCAGCAGCCAAGCAACTTCCCCGGGGAATGAGCAGTTCTTC.

Only a few counts were recorded for this clonotype. J is TRBJ1-1 and V is TRBV27; D gene unclear. This CDR3 contains 14 residues. V was cut by 3 bases and J by 2 bases, with 10 bases left in between. Germline V gene data show CDR1 as MNHEY and CDR2 as SMNVEV (reference sequence). DNA of the CDR3: TGTGCCAGCAGTTTGTCCAGACTAAACACTGAAGCTTTCTTT. Residues: CASSLSRLNTEAFF.

This clonotype was counted a few times. The gene calls are TRBV3-1 and TRBJ2-7; 9 bases line up with TRBD2. Unmatched junction bases numbered 11, after V lost 8 bases and J lost 0 bases. Per germline, CDR1 LGHDT and CDR2 YNNKEL (reference sequence). This CDR3 has 16 amino acids. CDR3 protein: CASAGTASGASYEQYF. DNA for the CDR3: TGTGCCAGCGCCGGGACCGCTAGCGGGGCCTCCTACGAGCAGTACTTC.

This clonotype was seen only a few times. The chain uses TRBV5-6 and TRBJ2-7; no clear D gene. The germline CDR1 and CDR2 sequences are SGHDT and YYEEEE. This CDR3 spans 15 amino acids. Between the trimmed V and J ends, which lost 1 base and 0 bases, there was a span of 11 bases. CDR3 DNA: TGTGCCAGCAGCTTGTCCCCGCGCGACTCCTACGAGCAGTACTTC. Translation gives CASSLSPRDSYEQYF.

This clonotype was detected only a few times. The V call is TRBV18, the J call TRBJ2-2, with a possible D match to TRBD1 (6 bases). CDR1 and CDR2 (germline): KGHSH, LQKENI. The CDR3 is 17 residues long. Trimming cost V 3 bases and J 2 bases, with 16 bases left between them. CDR3 in amino acids: CASSPYYTGHNTGELFF. CDR3 sequence (DNA): TGTGCCAGCTCACCCTACTATACGGGACATAACACCGGGGAGCTGTTTTTT.

The CDR3: CASSSPGLALYNEQFF. The CDR3 DNA reads as TGTGCCAGCAGTTCGCCGGGACTAGCGCTCTACAATGAGCAGTTCTTC. The chain employs TRBV6-2 or TRBV6-3 and TRBJ2-1, with TRBD2 identical over 10 bases. Germline V gene lookup returns CDR1 MNHEY and CDR2 SVGEGT. There are 16 residues in the CDR3. Germline trimming cut 4 bases from V and 3 bases from J; bases unmatched to any gene: 6.

The chain couples TRBV20-1 to TRBJ2-5; perhaps TRBD2 as D (6 bases). The CDR3 sequence is 16 residues long. V shed 3 bases and J shed 1 base, with 18 bases lying between them. Germline V gives CDR1 DFQATT, CDR2 SNEGSKA (reference sequence). The CDR3 bases are TGCAGTGCTAGGACCTTAGCGGACCTCGGCCAAGAGACCCAGTACTTC. It encodes CSARTLADLGQETQYF.

This clonotype was picked up a small number of times. The chain recombines TRBV6-6 with TRBJ1-5; maybe TRBD1 (5 bases). This CDR3 spans 17 amino acids. From germline, CDR1 is MNHNY and CDR2 SVGAGI (reference sequence). Trimming cost V 2 bases and J 3 bases, with 17 bases left between them. In nucleotides, the CDR3 is TGTGCCAGCAGTTACCCAAGCCGGGACGGCACCAATCAGCCCCAGCATTTT. This codes for CASSYPSRDGTNQPQHF.